What follows is one TCR beta chain and its context. The target antigen is unknown. Germline loops: CDR1 SQVTM, CDR2 ANQGSEA. Trimming cost V 2 bases and J 0 bases, with 8 bases left between them. This CDR3 comprises 15 residues. The data were taken from a study of CD8+CD57+ T cells in acquired aplastic anemia. Genomic DNA acted as the template from which TCR beta VDJ combination and CDR3 sequence profiling were carried out. TCRdb recomputed calls from the reads with MiXCR, one row per CDR3 protein. The sample includes roughly 240,000 distinct CDR3 sequences, more than 40% seen only once; the top ten take 7.8%. By flow cytometry, patients selected for sequencing had shown an expansion of CD8+CD57+ cells. A severe acquired aplastic anemia diagnosis applied to all patients. The study, taken as a whole, reports: CD8+ Simpson's diversity in patients was not significantly different from that in controls.

This sequence was found in a human donor with aplastic anemia. The chain uses TRBV29-1 and TRBJ2-6; D is undetermined. The sequenced material came from sorted CD4+, CD8+, or CD8+CD57+ T cells (not recorded which) from PBMCs. CDR3: CSVEMGGSGANVLTF. CDR3 sequence (DNA): TGCAGCGTTGAAATGGGCGGCTCTGGGGCCAACGTCCTGACTTTC. The full variable domain, rest sourced from reference TRBV29-1 and TRBJ2-6, is SAVISQKPSRDICQRGTSLTIQCQVDSQVTMMFWYRQQPGQSLTLIATANQGSEATYESGFVIDKFPISRPNLTFSTLTVSNMSPEDSSIYLCSVEMGGSGANVLTFGAGSRLTVL.